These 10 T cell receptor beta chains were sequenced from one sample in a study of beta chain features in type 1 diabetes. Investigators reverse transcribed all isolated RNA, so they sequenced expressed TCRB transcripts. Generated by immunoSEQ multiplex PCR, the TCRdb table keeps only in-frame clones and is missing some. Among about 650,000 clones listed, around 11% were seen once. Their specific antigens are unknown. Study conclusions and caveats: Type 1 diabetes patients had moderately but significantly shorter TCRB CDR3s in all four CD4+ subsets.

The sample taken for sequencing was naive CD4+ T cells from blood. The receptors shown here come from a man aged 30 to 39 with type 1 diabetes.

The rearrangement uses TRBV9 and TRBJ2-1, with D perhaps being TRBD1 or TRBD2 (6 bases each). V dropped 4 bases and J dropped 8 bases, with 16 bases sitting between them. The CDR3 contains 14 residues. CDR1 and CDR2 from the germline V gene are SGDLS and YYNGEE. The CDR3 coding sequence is TGTGCCAGCAGCCAAAGAGGGGGGTACGATGAGCAGTTCTTC. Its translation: CASSQRGGYDEQFF.

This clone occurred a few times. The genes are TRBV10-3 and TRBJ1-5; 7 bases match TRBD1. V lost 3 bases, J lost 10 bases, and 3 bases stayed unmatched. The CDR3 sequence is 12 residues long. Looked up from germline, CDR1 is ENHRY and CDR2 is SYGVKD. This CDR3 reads CAISDRGRPQHF. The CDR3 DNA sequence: TGTGCCATCAGTGACAGGGGGAGACCCCAGCATTTT.

The DNA for the CDR3 is TGTGCCAGCAGCTTGGTGGAGGAATACTATGGCTACACCTTC. This sequence encodes CASSLVEEYYGYTF. The chain couples TRBV5-4 to TRBJ1-2; D ambiguous. This CDR3 has 14 residues. V lost 0 bases and J 3 bases, leaving 9 bases between the germline ends. The germline gives CDR1 SGHNT, CDR2 YYREEE (reference sequence).

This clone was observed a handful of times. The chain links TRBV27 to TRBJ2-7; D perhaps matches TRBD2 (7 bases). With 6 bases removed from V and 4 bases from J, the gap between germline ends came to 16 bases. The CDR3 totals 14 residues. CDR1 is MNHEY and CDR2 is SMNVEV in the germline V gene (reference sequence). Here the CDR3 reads CASSPRGRGYEQYF. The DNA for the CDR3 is TGTGCCAGCAGCCCGCGGGGGCGGGGGTACGAGCAGTACTTC.

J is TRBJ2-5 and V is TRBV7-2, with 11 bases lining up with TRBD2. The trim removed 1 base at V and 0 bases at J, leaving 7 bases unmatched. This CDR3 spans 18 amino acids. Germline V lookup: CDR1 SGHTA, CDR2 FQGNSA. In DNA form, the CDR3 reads TGTGCCAGCAGCTTAGTTCGCCTAGCGGGGGGTAACCAAGAGACCCAGTACTTC. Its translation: CASSLVRLAGGNQETQYF.

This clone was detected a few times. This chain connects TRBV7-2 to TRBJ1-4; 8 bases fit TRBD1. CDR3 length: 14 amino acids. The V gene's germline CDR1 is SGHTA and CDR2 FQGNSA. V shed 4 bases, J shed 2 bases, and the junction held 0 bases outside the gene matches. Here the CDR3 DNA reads TGTGCCAGCAGCTGGACAGGGACTAATGAAAAACTGTTTTTT. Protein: CASSWTGTNEKLFF.

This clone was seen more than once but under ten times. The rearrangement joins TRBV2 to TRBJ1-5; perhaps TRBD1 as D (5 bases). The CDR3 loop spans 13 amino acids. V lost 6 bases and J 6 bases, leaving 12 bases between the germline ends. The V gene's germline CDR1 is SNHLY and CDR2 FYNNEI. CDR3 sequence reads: CASSPRGRQPQHF. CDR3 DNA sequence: TGTGCCAGCAGCCCGAGGGGTCGTCAGCCCCAGCATTTT.

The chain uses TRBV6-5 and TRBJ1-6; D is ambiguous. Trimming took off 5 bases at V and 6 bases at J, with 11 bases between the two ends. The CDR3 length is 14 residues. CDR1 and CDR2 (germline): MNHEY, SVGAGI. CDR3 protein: CASSGGLGNSPLHF. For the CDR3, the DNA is TGTGCCAGCAGTGGCGGACTGGGTAATTCACCCCTCCACTTT.

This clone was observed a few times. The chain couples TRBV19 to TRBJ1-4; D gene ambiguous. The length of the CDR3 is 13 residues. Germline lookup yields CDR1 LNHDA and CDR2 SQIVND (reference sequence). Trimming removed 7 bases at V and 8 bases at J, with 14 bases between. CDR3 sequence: CASKSGSREKLFF. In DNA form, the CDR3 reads TGTGCCAGTAAGTCTGGGAGTCGCGAAAAACTGTTTTTT.

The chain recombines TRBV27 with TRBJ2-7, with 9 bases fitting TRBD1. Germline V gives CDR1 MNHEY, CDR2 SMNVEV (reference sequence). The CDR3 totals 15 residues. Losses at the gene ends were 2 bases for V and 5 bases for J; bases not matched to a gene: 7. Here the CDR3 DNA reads TGTGCCAGCAGTTTAGGGGACAGGGCTGGAGACGAGCAGTACTTC. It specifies CASSLGDRAGDEQYF.